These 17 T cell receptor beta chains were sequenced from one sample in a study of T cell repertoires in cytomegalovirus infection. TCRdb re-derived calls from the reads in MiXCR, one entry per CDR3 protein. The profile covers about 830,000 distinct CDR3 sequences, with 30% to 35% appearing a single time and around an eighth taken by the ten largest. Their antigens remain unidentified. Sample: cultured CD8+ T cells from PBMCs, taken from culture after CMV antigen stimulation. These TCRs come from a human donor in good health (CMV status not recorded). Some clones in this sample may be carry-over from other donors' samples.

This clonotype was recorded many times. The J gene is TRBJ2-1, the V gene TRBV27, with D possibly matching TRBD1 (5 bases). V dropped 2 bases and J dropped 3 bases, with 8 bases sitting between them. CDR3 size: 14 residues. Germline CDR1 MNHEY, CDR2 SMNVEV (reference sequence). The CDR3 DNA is TGTGCCAGCAGTTTACAGGGAAACTACAATGAGCAGTTCTTC. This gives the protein CASSLQGNYNEQFF.

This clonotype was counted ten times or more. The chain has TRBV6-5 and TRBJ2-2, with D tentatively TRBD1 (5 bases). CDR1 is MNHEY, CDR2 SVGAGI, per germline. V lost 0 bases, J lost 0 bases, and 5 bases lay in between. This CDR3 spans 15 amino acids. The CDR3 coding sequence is TGTGCCAGCAGTTACTCGACAGCGAACACCGGGGAGCTGTTTTTT. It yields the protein CASSYSTANTGELFF.

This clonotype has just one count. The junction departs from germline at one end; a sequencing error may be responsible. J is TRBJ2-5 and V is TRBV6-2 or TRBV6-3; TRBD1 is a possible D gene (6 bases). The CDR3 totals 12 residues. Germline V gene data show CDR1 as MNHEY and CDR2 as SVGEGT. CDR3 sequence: CANSDRSETQYF. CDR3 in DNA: TGTGCCAACAGTGACAGGTCCGAGACCCAGTACTTC.

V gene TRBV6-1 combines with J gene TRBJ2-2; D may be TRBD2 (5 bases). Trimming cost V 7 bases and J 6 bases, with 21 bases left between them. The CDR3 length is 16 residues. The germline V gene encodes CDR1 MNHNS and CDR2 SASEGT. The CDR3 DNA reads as TGTGCCAGCACTGCCGGACTGGAGGATGGGGCCGGGGAGCTGTTTTTT. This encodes CASTAGLEDGAGELFF.

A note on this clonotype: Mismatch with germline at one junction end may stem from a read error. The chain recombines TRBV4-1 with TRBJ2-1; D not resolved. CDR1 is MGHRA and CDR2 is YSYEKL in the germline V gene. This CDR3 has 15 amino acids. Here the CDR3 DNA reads TGCGCCAGCAGCCCTCCACCCAGCTCCAACAATGAGCAGTTCTTC. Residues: CASSPPPSSNNEQFF.

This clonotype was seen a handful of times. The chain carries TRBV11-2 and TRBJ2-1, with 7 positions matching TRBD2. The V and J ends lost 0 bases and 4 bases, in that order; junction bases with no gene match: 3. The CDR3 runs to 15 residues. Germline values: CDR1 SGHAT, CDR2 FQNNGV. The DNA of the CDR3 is TGTGCCAGCAGCTTAGAATCGGGGGGTTACAATGAGCAGTTCTTC. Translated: CASSLESGGYNEQFF.

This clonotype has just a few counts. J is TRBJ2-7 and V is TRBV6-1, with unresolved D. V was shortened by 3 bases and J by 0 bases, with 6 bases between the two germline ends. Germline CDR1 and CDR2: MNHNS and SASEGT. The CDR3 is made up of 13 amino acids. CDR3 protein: CASSDGYSYEQYV. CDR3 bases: TGTGCCAGCAGTGACGGGTACTCCTACGAGCAGTACGTC.

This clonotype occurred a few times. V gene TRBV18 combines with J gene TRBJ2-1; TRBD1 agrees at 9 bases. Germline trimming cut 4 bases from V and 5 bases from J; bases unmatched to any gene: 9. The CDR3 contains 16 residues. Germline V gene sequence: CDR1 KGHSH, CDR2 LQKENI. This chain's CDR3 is CASSRYTGGFDNEQFF. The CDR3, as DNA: TGTGCCAGCTCACGATATACAGGGGGCTTCGACAATGAGCAGTTCTTC.

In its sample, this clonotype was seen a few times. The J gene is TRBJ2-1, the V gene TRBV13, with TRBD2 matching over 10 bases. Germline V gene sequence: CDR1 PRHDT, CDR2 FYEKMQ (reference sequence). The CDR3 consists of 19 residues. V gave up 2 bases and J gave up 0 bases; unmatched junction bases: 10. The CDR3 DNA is TGTGCCAGCAGCTTATCCCTAGCGGGGGTCGAAAGCTCCTACAATGAGCAGTTCTTC. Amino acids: CASSLSLAGVESSYNEQFF.

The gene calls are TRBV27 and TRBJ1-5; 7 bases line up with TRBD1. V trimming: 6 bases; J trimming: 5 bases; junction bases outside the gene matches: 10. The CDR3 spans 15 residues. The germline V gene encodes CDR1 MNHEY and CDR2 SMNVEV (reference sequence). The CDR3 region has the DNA TGTGCCAGCAGCTCGGGAAGGGGGCGCGATCAGCCCCAGCATTTT. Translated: CASSSGRGRDQPQHF.

The chain's CDR3 is CSASNRGLTNYGYTF. CDR3 DNA: TGCAGTGCTAGTAACAGGGGTCTGACAAACTATGGCTACACCTTC. This chain uses TRBV20-1 with TRBJ1-2; 7 nucleotides align to TRBD1. V dropped 3 bases and J dropped 2; count of bases not matched to a gene: 9. This CDR3 is built from 15 residues. The germline gives CDR1 DFQATT, CDR2 SNEGSKA (reference sequence).

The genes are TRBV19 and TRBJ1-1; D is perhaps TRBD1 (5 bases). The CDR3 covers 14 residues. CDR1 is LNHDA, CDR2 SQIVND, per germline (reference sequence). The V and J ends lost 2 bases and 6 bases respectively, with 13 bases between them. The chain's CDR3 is CASSILSGRAEAFF. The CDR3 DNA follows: TGTGCCAGTAGTATATTATCAGGGCGCGCTGAAGCTTTCTTT.

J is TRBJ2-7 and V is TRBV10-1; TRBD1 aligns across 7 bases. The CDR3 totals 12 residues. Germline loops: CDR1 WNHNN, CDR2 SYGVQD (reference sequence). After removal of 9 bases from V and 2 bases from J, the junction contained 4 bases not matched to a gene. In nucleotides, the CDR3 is TGCGCCAGTTGGGACAGTCCCTACGAGCAGTACTTC. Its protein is CASWDSPYEQYF.

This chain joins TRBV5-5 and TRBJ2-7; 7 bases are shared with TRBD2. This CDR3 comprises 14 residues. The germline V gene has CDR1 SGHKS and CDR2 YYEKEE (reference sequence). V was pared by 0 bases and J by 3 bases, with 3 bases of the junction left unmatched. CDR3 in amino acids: CASSLERDFYEQYF. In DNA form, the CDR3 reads TGTGCCAGCAGCTTGGAGCGGGATTTCTACGAGCAGTACTTC.

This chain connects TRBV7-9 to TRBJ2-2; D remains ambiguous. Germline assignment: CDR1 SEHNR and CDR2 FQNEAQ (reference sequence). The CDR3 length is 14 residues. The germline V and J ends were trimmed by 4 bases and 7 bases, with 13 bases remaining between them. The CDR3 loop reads CASSSGRSGGELFF. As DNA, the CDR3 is TGTGCCAGCAGCTCCGGACGTTCCGGCGGGGAGCTGTTTTTT.

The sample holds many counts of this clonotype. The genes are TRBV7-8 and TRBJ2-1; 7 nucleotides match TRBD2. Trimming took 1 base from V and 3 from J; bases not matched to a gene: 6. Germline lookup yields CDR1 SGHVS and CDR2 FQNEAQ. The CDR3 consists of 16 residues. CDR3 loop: CASSLVGGGYYNEQFF. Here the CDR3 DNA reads TGTGCCAGCAGCTTAGTAGGCGGGGGATACTACAATGAGCAGTTCTTC.

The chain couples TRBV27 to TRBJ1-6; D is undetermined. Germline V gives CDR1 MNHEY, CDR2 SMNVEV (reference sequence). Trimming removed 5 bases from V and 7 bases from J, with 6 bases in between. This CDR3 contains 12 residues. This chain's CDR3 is CASSKPNSPLHF. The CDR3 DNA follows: TGTGCCAGCAGTAAACCAAATTCACCCCTCCACTTT.